One sample yielded the 11 T cell receptor beta chains listed below, sequenced in a study of T cells in localized non-small cell lung cancer (dated by TCRdb to the early 2020s). Receptor libraries were prepared by the immunoSEQ multiplex PCR assay. TCRdb retrieved this table from immuneACCESS and kept in-frame rearrangements only. Not all clones are present; in checked studies, unresolved V genes account for under half, and no reason is known for the remainder. Here the sample has over a thousand clones; approximately 32% occur a single time. The leading ten clones occupy under 15% of the sample. Sequencing was performed on normal lung tissue next to the tumor, taken before any cancer treatment. The receptor set was obtained from a male donor older than 55 with stage I squamous cell lung carcinoma.

The chain joins TRBV11-3 to TRBJ1-6; 9 nucleotides align to TRBD1. Germline loops: CDR1 SGHNT, CDR2 YENEEA. V lost 5 bases and J lost 9; bases outside the gene matches: 5. This CDR3 is built from 14 residues. The chain's CDR3 is CASSPGQGGSPLHF. CDR3 coding DNA: TGTGCCAGCAGCCCGGGACAGGGCGGTTCACCCCTCCACTTT.

This clone has just a few counts. The chain recombines TRBV9 with TRBJ1-2; D remains unclear. CDR1 SGDLS and CDR2 YYNGEE come from the germline V gene. Trimming stripped 0 bases from V and 0 bases from J, with 6 bases between. The length of the CDR3 is 14 residues. CDR3 amino acids: CASSVGQSNYGYTF. In DNA, the CDR3 is TGTGCCAGCAGCGTAGGGCAATCTAACTATGGCTACACCTTC. Looking up the rest from reference TRBV9 and TRBJ1-2 gives the full variable domain: DSGVTQTPKHLITATGQRVTLRCSPRSGDLSVYWYQQSLDQGLQFLIQYYNGEERAKGNILERFSAQQFPDLHSELNLSSLELGDSALYFCASSVGQSNYGYTFGSGTRLTVV.

This clone was recorded a few times. This chain connects TRBV6-8 to TRBJ1-6; D is unresolved. V lost 0 bases and J lost 3, with 6 bases in between. CDR3 length: 15 amino acids. Germline V gives CDR1 MNHGY, CDR2 SAAAGT. Written as DNA, the CDR3 is TGTGCCAGCAGTTACTCCGGGGTCTATAATTCACCCCTCCACTTT. Translating it yields CASSYSGVYNSPLHF.

The V gene is TRBV18, the J gene TRBJ1-1, with 7 positions matching TRBD1. After removal of 3 bases from V and 1 base from J, the junction contained 2 bases not matched to a gene. Germline lookup yields CDR1 KGHSH and CDR2 LQKENI. The CDR3 extends over 14 amino acids. CDR3 nucleotides: TGTGCCAGCTCACCGGGACAGAAGAACACTGAAGCTTTCTTT. It yields the protein CASSPGQKNTEAFF.

J is TRBJ2-1 and V is TRBV6-8, with TRBD1 matching over 7 bases. This CDR3 has 16 amino acids. J lost 4 bases, V lost 0 bases, and 6 bases had no gene match. Germline CDR1 and CDR2: MNHGY and SAAAGT. The CDR3 region is CASSYSRDRRYNEQFF. In DNA, the CDR3 is TGTGCCAGCAGTTACTCGAGGGACAGACGTTACAATGAGCAGTTCTTC.

This sequence joins TRBV19 and TRBJ1-1, with D uncertain. The germline V gene has CDR1 LNHDA and CDR2 SQIVND (reference sequence). The CDR3 runs 13 residues. Trimming shortened V by 3 bases and J by 1 base, and 6 bases separated the two germline ends. CDR3 coding DNA: TGTGCCAGTAGTATCTCCAGGAACACTGAAGCTTTCTTT. It translates to CASSISRNTEAFF. Drawing the rest from reference TRBV19 and TRBJ1-1, the complete variable domain is DGGITQSPKYLFRKEGQNVTLSCEQNLNHDAMYWYRQDPGQGLRLIYYSQIVNDFQKGDIAEGYSVSREKKESFPLTVTSAQKNPTAFYLCASSISRNTEAFFGQGTRLTVV.

The chain is built from TRBV19 and TRBJ1-2, with D maybe TRBD1 (5 bases). V shed 3 bases and J shed 4 bases, with 9 bases lying between them. This CDR3 contains 13 residues. Germline V lookup: CDR1 LNHDA, CDR2 SQIVND (reference sequence). Written as DNA, the CDR3 is TGTGCCAGTAGTATCGATCAGGGCTATGGCTACACCTTC. It encodes CASSIDQGYGYTF.

This chain links TRBV6-8 with TRBJ1-1; possibly TRBD1 for D (6 bases). CDR1 is MNHGY, CDR2 SAAAGT, per germline. The CDR3 loop spans 12 amino acids. V was clipped by 5 bases and J by 8 bases, with 12 bases between them. CDR3 nucleotides: TGTGCCAGCAGTAAAGACAGGCCCGAAGCTTTCTTT. This sequence encodes CASSKDRPEAFF.

V and J are TRBV11-3 and TRBJ2-5, with a possible D match to TRBD2 (6 bases). There are 15 residues in the CDR3. Per germline, CDR1 SGHNT and CDR2 YENEEA. Trimming took 6 bases from V and 4 from J, leaving 18 bases between them. The CDR3 coding sequence is TGTGCCAGCAGTTGGGGCACTAGCCTCGGAGAGACCCAGTACTTC. Amino acid sequence: CASSWGTSLGETQYF.

This clone is judged medium-sized. In DNA, the CDR3 is TGTGCCAGCAGCGTAGTGGGGCGAAGCACCGGGGAGCTGTTTTTT. Its translation is CASSVVGRSTGELFF. The chain joins TRBV9 to TRBJ2-2; tentative D call: TRBD1 (5 bases). Trimming took 0 bases from V and 4 from J, leaving 10 bases between them. Germline V lookup: CDR1 SGDLS, CDR2 YYNGEE. This CDR3 is 15 amino acids long.

This clone turned up a few times. V gene TRBV19 combines with J gene TRBJ2-7; 7 bases agree with TRBD2. The J segment lost 0 bases and the V segment lost 5 bases, leaving 7 bases of the junction unmatched. The CDR3 extends over 15 amino acids. In germline, CDR1 is LNHDA, CDR2 SQIVND (reference sequence). CDR3 in DNA: TGTGCCAGTAGTCGACAGCGGGACCACTCCTACGAGCAGTACTTC. Residues: CASSRQRDHSYEQYF.